This T cell receptor (beta chain) was captured by sequencing in a study of tumor-infiltrating lymphocytes in localized non-small cell lung cancer. Overall study: Tumor tissue and non-adjacent uninvolved lung came from each patient.

A remark on this clone: The antigen remains undetermined.

Per germline, CDR1 SGDLS and CDR2 YYNGEE. The length of the CDR3 is 15 residues. The V gene lost 0 bases and the J gene lost 0 bases, with 8 bases spanning the gap. Sequenced by immunoSEQ multiplex PCR; TCRdb stores in-frame clones only, minus some. The table includes approximately 17,000 clones, roughly 80% detected once. General study points: Technical variation could not be separated from intratumor heterogeneity here. Tumor T-cell fraction from TCR sequencing was not associated with recurrence-free survival (p = 0.61).

The rearrangement uses TRBV9 and TRBJ2-3; D is uncertain. This TCR was recovered from a human donor with non-small cell lung cancer. Sequencing was performed on lung tumor tissue. This chain's CDR3 is CASSVVATSTDTQYF. DNA for the CDR3: TGTGCCAGCAGCGTAGTAGCTACTAGCACAGATACGCAGTATTTT.